This T cell receptor (beta chain) was retrieved from a study of blood T cell repertoires in COVID-19. Study overall: From the United States, Italy and Spain came samples of acute and convalescent COVID-19.

The Seattle site enrolled patients during active infection and followed them longitudinally. In germline, CDR1 is KGHSY, CDR2 FQNENV. Trimming took 3 bases from V and 6 from J, leaving 5 bases between them. This CDR3 region has 11 residues. In the study's own analysis: Estimates of nucleated cell counts were drawn from the amplification of reference gene primers. This table comes from immunoSEQ multiplex PCR, and its TCRdb copy is limited to in-frame clones, with some not included. Clone size and V and J calls were adopted from that table, with D and trimming inferred from the DNA. This table holds some 500,000 clones, about 88% found once.

The TCR was taken from a woman in her forties or fifties with COVID-19, enrolled during active disease. Sample: peripheral blood. The chain is built from TRBV16 and TRBJ1-2; D unclear. DNA of the CDR3: TGTGCCAGCAGCCACCGTGATGGCTACACCTTC. It specifies CASSHRDGYTF. The whole variable domain, remainder taken from reference TRBV16 and TRBJ1-2, is GEEVAQTPKHLVRGEGQKAKLYCAPIKGHSYVFWYQQVLKNEFKFLISFQNENVFDETGMPKERFSAKCLPNSPCSLEIQATKLEDSAVYFCASSHRDGYTFGSGTRLTVV.